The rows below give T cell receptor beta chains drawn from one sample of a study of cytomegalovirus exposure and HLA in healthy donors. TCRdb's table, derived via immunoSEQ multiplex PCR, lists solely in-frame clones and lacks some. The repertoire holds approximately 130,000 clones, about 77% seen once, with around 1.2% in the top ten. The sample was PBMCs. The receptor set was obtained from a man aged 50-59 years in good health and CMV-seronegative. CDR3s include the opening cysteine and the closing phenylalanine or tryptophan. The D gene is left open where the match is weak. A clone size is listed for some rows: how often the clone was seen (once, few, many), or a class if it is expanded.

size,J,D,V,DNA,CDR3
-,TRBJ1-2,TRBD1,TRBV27,TGTGCCAGCAGCTTACGGAAAGGGACAGGGGGCTTCTATGGCTACACCTTC,CASSLRKGTGGFYGYTF
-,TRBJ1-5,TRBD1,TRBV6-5,TGTGCCAGCAGTCTATCGGACAGGGGCAATCAGCCCCAGCATTTT,CASSLSDRGNQPQHF
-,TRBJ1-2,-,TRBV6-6,TGTGCCAGCAGTTACCCAAGGACAACTAACTATGGCTACACCTTC,CASSYPRTTNYGYTF
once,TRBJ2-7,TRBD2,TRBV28,TGTGCCAGCATGGCCCGCGGGAGAGGGAACGAGCAGTACTTC,CASMARGRGNEQYF
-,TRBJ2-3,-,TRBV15,TGTGCCACCGCCTATTGGCCCAGCGGGTCAGATACGCAGTATTTT,CATAYWPSGSDTQYF
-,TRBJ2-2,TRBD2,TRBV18,TGTGCCAGCTCATGGCCGACTAGCGGGGCGAACACCGGGGAGCTGTTTTTT,CASSWPTSGANTGELFF
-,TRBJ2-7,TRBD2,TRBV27,TGTGCCAGCAGTTCTTCTAGCGGGAGGGCCTACGAGCAGTACTTC,CASSSSSGRAYEQYF
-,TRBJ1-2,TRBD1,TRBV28,TGTGCCAGCAGTTTTTCCCAGGGACAGGGGAGCTATGGCTACACCTTC,CASSFSQGQGSYGYTF
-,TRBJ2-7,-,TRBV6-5,TGTGCCAGCAGTTACTCGGGGGGGGCAGCGTACGAGCAGTACTTC,CASSYSGGAAYEQYF
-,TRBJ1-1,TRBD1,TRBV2,TGTGCCAGCAGTAAAGGACAGGGGGGAACTGAAGCTTTCTTT,CASSKGQGGTEAFF
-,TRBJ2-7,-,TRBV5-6,TGTGCCAGCAGCTTCACCGGGAGCTCCTACGAGCAGTACTTC,CASSFTGSSYEQYF
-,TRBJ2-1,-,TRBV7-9,TGTGCCAGCAGCTTAGGGACATCCAGCAACTCCTACAATGAGCAGTTCTTC,CASSLGTSSNSYNEQFF
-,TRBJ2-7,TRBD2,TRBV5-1,TGCGCCAGCAGCTTGGGACTAGCGGTCTCCTACGAGCAGTACTTC,CASSLGLAVSYEQYF